Following are 32 T cell receptor beta chains from one sample sequenced in a study of blood T cells in healthy people across ages. Together with a sample-barcoded 5' primer, a J-beta primer mix was included in a second PCR lasting about 7 to 11 cycles. In TCRdb, the 5' RACE reads were re-called with MiXCR into one record per CDR3 protein. The table records 2 million or so distinct CDR3 sequences, 49% of them present only once. What was sequenced was blood. The receptors here all came from a middle-aged woman in good health.

The genes are TRBV27 and TRBJ2-1; D is undetermined. V lost 1 base and J lost 10, with 14 bases in between. This CDR3 contains 14 residues. Germline CDR1 MNHEY, CDR2 SMNVEV (reference sequence). CDR3 region: CASSLYSLSYEQFF. The DNA of the CDR3 is TGTGCCAGCAGTTTATATTCCCTCTCCTACGAGCAGTTCTTC.

This clonotype was observed a single time. The V gene is TRBV15, the J gene TRBJ2-4; the D is unclear. Germline V CDR1 and CDR2: LNHNV, YYDKDF (reference sequence). Trimming removed 0 bases at V and 13 bases at J, with 13 bases between. The CDR3 consists of 13 residues. CDR3 sequence (DNA): TGTGCCACCAGCAGAGATTCCCGCAATGAGCAGTACTTC. It codes for CATSRDSRNEQYF.

The V gene is TRBV24-1, the J gene TRBJ2-7; TRBD1 or TRBD2 may be the D gene (5 bases each). The DNA matches TRBJ2-5 better at its end, which makes the J call doubtful. Per germline, CDR1 KGHDR and CDR2 SFDVKD. The CDR3 extends over 16 amino acids. The CDR3 bases are TGTGCCACCAGTGACCCCGCTTCCGGGGCTCGAGAGACCCAGTACTTC. It codes for CATSDPASGARETQYF.

V usage is TRBV15 and J usage is TRBJ1-6; a weak D match, TRBD1 (5 bases). Germline V gene sequence: CDR1 LNHNV, CDR2 YYDKDF (reference sequence). CDR3 length: 18 amino acids. Trimming removed 1 base from V and 5 bases from J, with 18 bases in between. This CDR3 is CATSRGLDRLLDNSPLHF. The CDR3 DNA sequence: TGTGCCACCAGCAGAGGCCTAGACAGATTGCTCGATAATTCACCCCTCCACTTT.

The genes are TRBV27 and TRBJ1-2; D is perhaps TRBD1 (5 bases). Trimming removed 5 bases from V and 8 bases from J, with 18 bases in between. The germline V gene has CDR1 MNHEY and CDR2 SMNVEV (reference sequence). The CDR3 has 14 amino acids. CDR3 bases: TGTGCCAGCAGTGACAGCTCTCTTCTAGGGGGCTACACCTTC. This sequence encodes CASSDSSLLGGYTF.

CDR3 region: CSATGSYPGRADTQYF. DNA of the CDR3: TGCAGTGCCACCGGGTCCTATCCTGGGAGGGCAGATACGCAGTATTTT. The J gene is TRBJ2-3, the V gene TRBV20-1, with TRBD2 matching over 7 bases. The CDR3 runs 16 residues. Germline V lookup: CDR1 DFQATT, CDR2 SNEGSKA (reference sequence). The ends lost 6 bases at V and 4 bases at J; junction bases unmatched: 16.

The J gene is TRBJ2-4, the V gene TRBV5-6, with TRBD1 matching 7 bases. The closer fit of TRBJ2-5 to the DNA end suggests the J call may be wrong. The CDR3 loop spans 15 amino acids. Germline V gene lookup returns CDR1 SGHDT and CDR2 YYEEEE. CDR3 nucleotide sequence: TGTGCCAGCAGCTTGTTCGCAGGGGGAGAGGAGACCCAGTACTTC. Protein product: CASSLFAGGEETQYF.

The chain combines TRBV7-9 with TRBJ1-2; 7 bases agree with TRBD1. After removal of 3 bases from V and 6 bases from J, the junction contained 10 bases not matched to a gene. Germline CDR1 SEHNR, CDR2 FQNEAQ (reference sequence). CDR3 length: 15 amino acids. The CDR3, as DNA: TGTGCCAGCAGCTTCGAAGGGGGCGGCCTAGATGGCTACACCTTC. Amino acids: CASSFEGGGLDGYTF.

There are a few counts of this clonotype. V gene TRBV6-5 combines with J gene TRBJ2-3, with 10 bases matching TRBD2. This CDR3 has 14 residues. V was pared by 8 bases and J by 5 bases, with 7 bases of the junction left unmatched. Per the germline V gene, CDR1 is MNHEY and CDR2 is SVGAGI. For the CDR3, the DNA is TGTGCCAGCCGAGCGGGGGGGCCTAAAGATACGCAGTATTTT. Translating it yields CASRAGGPKDTQYF.

There are a few counts of this clonotype. The chain recombines TRBV4-1 with TRBJ2-5; D is ambiguous. The CDR3 covers 13 residues. V was pared by 0 bases and J by 5 bases, with 7 bases between. CDR1 is MGHRA and CDR2 is YSYEKL in the germline V gene. CDR3 protein: CASSQEGFETQYF. In nucleotides, the CDR3 is TGCGCCAGCAGCCAAGAGGGTTTTGAGACCCAGTACTTC.

This clonotype was counted between two and nine times. The chain links TRBV12-3 or TRBV12-4 to TRBJ2-7, with no clear D. V lost 3 bases and J 6 bases, leaving 6 bases between the germline ends. This CDR3 comprises 11 residues. CDR3 bases: TGTGCCAGCAGTTTTCGGTTCGAGCAGTACTTC. Protein sequence: CASSFRFEQYF.

This clonotype was counted a few times. The chain links TRBV7-2 to TRBJ2-4, with D perhaps given as TRBD1 or TRBD2 (6 bases each). Matching the DNA end better, TRBJ2-5 makes the J call doubtful. This CDR3 has 15 residues. Germline-derived CDR1 and CDR2 are SGHTA and FQGNSA. The CDR3 region is CASSLGGAVGETQYF. In DNA form, the CDR3 reads TGTGCCAGCAGCTTAGGGGGGGCCGTGGGAGAGACCCAGTACTTC.

The chain combines TRBV27 with TRBJ2-3, with unresolved D. CDR3 length equals 15 residues. Germline V gene sequence: CDR1 MNHEY, CDR2 SMNVEV (reference sequence). The ends were cut back, 0 bases at V and 2 bases at J, with 9 bases in the middle. CDR3 in DNA: TGTGCCAGCAGTTTATCCGGGCAGGCCACAGATACGCAGTATTTT. Protein sequence: CASSLSGQATDTQYF.

The chain combines TRBV19 with TRBJ2-7, with TRBD2 as a possible D gene (5 bases). V dropped 3 bases and J dropped 3 bases, with 9 bases sitting between them. The CDR3 is 13 amino acids. Germline lookup yields CDR1 LNHDA and CDR2 SQIVND (reference sequence). CDR3 amino acids: CASSMGSGYEQYF. The CDR3 region has the DNA TGTGCCAGTAGTATGGGCAGCGGCTACGAGCAGTACTTC.

The sample holds a few counts of this clonotype. CDR3 sequence (DNA): TGCAGTGCTCCCCCCACCGGACAGTCCAACTATGGCTACACCTTC. Protein product: CSAPPTGQSNYGYTF. V usage is TRBV20-1 and J usage is TRBJ1-2, with D maybe TRBD1 (6 bases). V was cut by 5 bases and J by 2 bases, with 18 bases left in between. The length of the CDR3 is 15 residues. Germline V gene lookup returns CDR1 DFQATT and CDR2 SNEGSKA (reference sequence).

The chain carries TRBV10-3 and TRBJ1-2; D remains ambiguous. V was cut by 3 bases and J by 2 bases, with 7 bases left in between. The CDR3 loop spans 13 amino acids. Germline CDR1 and CDR2: ENHRY and SYGVKD. CDR3 bases: TGTGCCATCAGTGAAAAGGTCAACTATGGCTACACCTTC. Encoded protein: CAISEKVNYGYTF.

V is TRBV12-3 or TRBV12-4 and J is TRBJ2-3, with 13 nucleotides matching TRBD2. The CDR3 is made up of 18 amino acids. The ends lost 4 bases at V and 10 bases at J; junction bases unmatched: 17. CDR3 residues: CASSSWTSGGVPSFAQYF. CDR3 sequence (DNA): TGTGCCAGCAGTTCTTGGACTAGCGGGGGAGTCCCCAGCTTTGCGCAGTATTTT.

In its sample, this clonotype was seen a few times. V is TRBV12-3 or TRBV12-4 and J is TRBJ2-7; D is unresolved. Trimming removed 3 bases from V and 2 bases from J, with 11 bases in between. CDR3 length equals 14 residues. The CDR3 DNA sequence: TGTGCCAGCAGTTTGATTCTAACAGCCTACGAGCAGTACTTC. Protein sequence: CASSLILTAYEQYF.

The chain uses TRBV12-3 or TRBV12-4 and TRBJ2-3; D perhaps matches TRBD2 (5 bases). CDR3 length: 17 amino acids. The ends were cut back, 3 bases at V and 0 bases at J, with 16 bases in the middle. The CDR3 nucleotides read TGTGCCAGCAGTTTTGGAGGCGGCAGGACTAGCACAGATACGCAGTATTTT. Translation gives CASSFGGGRTSTDTQYF.

This rearrangement joins TRBV6-2 or TRBV6-3 to TRBJ2-7, with D possibly matching TRBD2 (5 bases). Germline V gene data show CDR1 as MNHEY and CDR2 as SVGEGT. The CDR3 extends over 16 amino acids. V was shortened by 0 bases and J by 0 bases, with 12 bases between the two germline ends. CDR3 loop: CASSYSRTSHSYEQYF. Written as DNA, the CDR3 is TGTGCCAGCAGTTACTCCCGGACTTCCCACTCCTACGAGCAGTACTTC.

With regard to this clonotype: The DNA is omitted, as the CDR3 cannot be located on it reliably, and the CDR3 follows TCRdb's listing. The genes are TRBV20-1 and TRBJ2-7; the table calls TRBD1, which could not be checked here. The V gene's germline CDR1 is DFQATT and CDR2 SNEGSKA (reference sequence). The CDR3 is 14 residues long, ends included. The CDR3 reads CSTFIAAGLRQQYF.

V usage is TRBV3-1 and J usage is TRBJ1-2; no reliable D call. Germline V CDR1 and CDR2: LGHDT, YNNKEL (reference sequence). Trimming pared 1 base from V and 2 bases from J, leaving 14 bases between. The CDR3 length is 16 residues. In DNA form, the CDR3 reads TGTGCCAGCAGCCAAGTTGGGGAGGGTTTGAACTATGGCTACACCTTC. This encodes CASSQVGEGLNYGYTF.

This chain connects TRBV27 to TRBJ2-3, with D perhaps matching TRBD2 (7 bases). The V gene's germline CDR1 is MNHEY and CDR2 SMNVEV (reference sequence). The CDR3 is 17 amino acids. V lost 2 bases to trimming and J lost 4 bases, with 19 bases between them. The CDR3 coding sequence is TGTGCCAGCAGTTTAGTGAGTGGCGGGGGCTTCCCAGATACGCAGTATTTT. This encodes CASSLVSGGGFPDTQYF.

The V and J genes are TRBV4-1 and TRBJ2-7; D ambiguous. The CDR3 is 14 amino acids. CDR1 and CDR2 from the germline V gene are MGHRA and YSYEKL. Between the trimmed V and J ends, which lost 2 bases and 6 bases, there was a span of 14 bases. CDR3 protein: CASSQRLGLGEQYF. DNA of the CDR3: TGCGCCAGCAGCCAACGGTTAGGTTTGGGCGAGCAGTACTTC.

In this sample, this clonotype turned up a few times. The chain employs TRBV28 and TRBJ1-2; D call uncertain. Per the germline V gene, CDR1 is MDHEN and CDR2 is SYDVKM. Trimming took off 5 bases at V and 2 bases at J, with 15 bases between the two ends. This CDR3 comprises 15 residues. In DNA form, the CDR3 reads TGTGCCAGCAGTCCCTCGGACCGGTGGAACTATGGCTACACCTTC. It encodes CASSPSDRWNYGYTF.

The chain combines TRBV6-2 or TRBV6-3 with TRBJ2-1; D not certain. V was cut by 3 bases and J by 12 bases, with 12 bases left in between. The V gene's germline CDR1 is MNHEY and CDR2 SVGEGT. The CDR3 has 12 residues. In nucleotides, the CDR3 is TGTGCCAGCAGTTATGCCGCCGTCGGGCAGTTCTTC. Translation gives CASSYAAVGQFF.

V and J are TRBV7-2 and TRBJ2-3; 11 positions agree with TRBD2. The CDR3 loop spans 16 amino acids. CDR1 SGHTA and CDR2 FQGNSA come from the germline V gene. The V gene end was trimmed by 4 bases and the J gene end by 6 bases; junction bases not matched to a gene: 9. In nucleotides, the CDR3 is TGTGCCAGCAGCTATCTAGTTAGCGGGGGGGCCGATACGCAGTATTTT. This gives the protein CASSYLVSGGADTQYF.

The chain recombines TRBV5-1 with TRBJ2-1, with 13 bases lining up with TRBD2. The CDR3 extends over 16 amino acids. The V gene's germline CDR1 is SGHRS and CDR2 YFSETQ. V lost 5 bases and J lost 6; bases outside the gene matches: 8. The CDR3 DNA follows: TGCGCCAGCAGGCTGGCTGGGACTAGCGGGGTCAATGAGCAGTTCTTC. Its translation is CASRLAGTSGVNEQFF.

CDR3 nucleotide sequence: TGTGCCAGCAGTTATTGGGCAGGTCCAACTAACTATGGCTACACCTTC. Its protein product is CASSYWAGPTNYGYTF. The chain links TRBV6-5 to TRBJ1-2; D gene unclear. This CDR3 comprises 16 residues. V was trimmed by 3 bases and J by 0 bases, leaving 14 bases between them. Germline loops: CDR1 MNHEY, CDR2 SVGAGI.

The chain links TRBV10-3 to TRBJ2-7, with D perhaps matching TRBD1 (6 bases). V lost 6 bases and J 7 bases, leaving 19 bases between the germline ends. In germline, CDR1 is ENHRY, CDR2 SYGVKD. The CDR3 sequence is 14 residues long. Here the CDR3 reads CAIRRDTGNNEQYF. In DNA form, the CDR3 reads TGTGCCATCAGGAGGGATACAGGGAACAATGAGCAGTACTTC.

This clonotype was detected only once. This chain uses TRBV12-1 with TRBJ1-2. TRBV12-1 counts as a pseudogene. The CDR3 is 15 residues long. This chain's CDR3 is CANSPGPRHGYGYTF. The CDR3 DNA reads TGTGCCAACAGCCCAGGGCCGCGCCATGGCTATGGCTACACCTTC.

This clonotype was counted once. The germline gene is not matched at one end of the junction; a read error may be the cause. The chain has TRBV4-2 and TRBJ2-7; perhaps TRBD1 as D (5 bases). CDR3 length equals 13 residues. Germline lookup yields CDR1 LGHNA and CDR2 YNFKEQ. The CDR3 reads CASSQAGNYGQYF. Written as DNA, the CDR3 is TGTGCCAGCAGCCAAGCAGGGAACTACGGGCAGTACTTC.